This T cell receptor beta chain was profiled in a study of cytomegalovirus exposure and HLA in healthy donors. Overall study context: Of over 350 genotyped donors, roughly 81% grouped in the Caucasian-associated ancestry cluster.

CDR1 is SEHNR and CDR2 is FQNEAQ in the germline V gene (reference sequence). This CDR3 contains 11 residues. For this clone: One end of the junction does not line up with germline, which may come from a read error.

The PCR made use of 60 Vbeta and 13 Jbeta primers. The table came from immunoSEQ multiplex PCR; TCRdb's copy has only in-frame clones and leaves some out. In the table there are under 200,000 clones, 82% of which are singletons. This clonotype was obtained from a young woman in good health and CMV-seronegative. What was sequenced was PBMCs. The chain carries TRBV7-9 and TRBJ2-7; a possible D gene is TRBD2 (6 bases). For the CDR3, the DNA is TGTTCCAGCGGGTCCGGGGACGAGCAGTACTTC. It specifies CSSGSGDEQYF.